These 26 T cell receptor beta chains were sequenced from one sample in a study of T cell repertoires in cytomegalovirus infection. TCRdb fed the reads into MiXCR, producing one record per CDR3 protein. The data show about 260,000 distinct CDR3 sequences, with roughly 13% seen just once and 7% to 9.5% held by the top ten. The sequencing sample was made of PBMCs. The receptors were sampled from a human donor in good health (CMV status not recorded). Some clones in this sample may be carry-over from other donors' samples.

At least ten counts were recorded for this clonotype. This chain joins TRBV28 and TRBJ2-5; TRBD1 aligns across 7 bases. V lost 4 bases and J lost 5; bases outside the gene matches: 10. Germline assignment: CDR1 MDHEN and CDR2 SYDVKM. This CDR3 comprises 15 residues. This CDR3 reads CASSSHETGRETQYF. The CDR3 DNA follows: TGTGCCAGCAGTTCCCACGAGACAGGGCGGGAGACCCAGTACTTC.

This clonotype was recorded many times. V gene TRBV2 combines with J gene TRBJ2-1; a possible D gene is TRBD2 (6 bases). The CDR3 totals 12 residues. Between the trimmed V and J ends, which lost 10 bases and 0 bases, there was a span of 7 bases. Germline CDR1 SNHLY, CDR2 FYNNEI. The CDR3 DNA sequence: TGTGCCATGGGGGGCTCCTACAATGAGCAGTTCTTC. This codes for CAMGGSYNEQFF.

This clonotype showed up just a few times. The genes are TRBV20-1 and TRBJ2-5; 10 bases align to TRBD2. CDR1 is DFQATT, CDR2 SNEGSKA, per germline (reference sequence). V was pared by 4 bases and J by 5 bases, with 10 bases of the junction left unmatched. The CDR3 has 15 amino acids. The CDR3: CSAKTGTSVIETQYF. The CDR3 bases are TGCAGTGCTAAGACCGGGACTAGCGTCATTGAGACCCAGTACTTC.

This chain uses TRBV28 with TRBJ1-5; a weak D match, TRBD1 (5 bases). Trimming removed 6 bases from V and 0 bases from J, with 18 bases in between. This CDR3 contains 17 residues. CDR1 is MDHEN, CDR2 SYDVKM, per germline. The CDR3 loop reads CASRGQGAGVSNQPQHF. The CDR3 DNA follows: TGTGCCAGCAGGGGTCAAGGGGCCGGAGTTAGCAATCAGCCCCAGCATTTT. The full variable domain, rest sourced from reference TRBV28 and TRBJ1-5, is DVKVTQSSRYLVKRTGEKVFLECVQDMDHENMFWYRQDPGLGLRLIYFSYDVKMKEKGDIPEGYSVSREKKERFSLILESASTNQTSMYLCASRGQGAGVSNQPQHFGDGTRLSIL.

In its sample, this clonotype was seen many times. The rearrangement uses TRBV2 and TRBJ2-7; D remains unclear. Trimming removed 7 bases from V and 1 base from J, with 14 bases in between. The CDR3 has 14 residues. The germline V gene encodes CDR1 SNHLY and CDR2 FYNNEI. The chain's CDR3 is CASKFGRPSYEQYF. The CDR3 nucleotides are TGTGCCAGCAAATTCGGACGGCCGTCCTACGAGCAGTACTTC.

The chain recombines TRBV5-1 with TRBJ2-1; TRBD2 matches at 9 bases. The CDR3 is 21 residues long. V lost 4 bases, J lost 4 bases, and 24 bases stayed unmatched. CDR1 is SGHRS and CDR2 is YFSETQ in the germline V gene. CDR3 amino acids: CASSPWSNRSTASGGYNEQFF. CDR3 DNA sequence: TGCGCCAGCAGCCCCTGGTCTAATAGGTCTACTGCCAGCGGGGGGTACAATGAGCAGTTCTTC.

This clonotype showed up many times. V gene TRBV7-2 combines with J gene TRBJ2-3; 11 bases are a match to TRBD2. Germline CDR1 SGHTA, CDR2 FQGNSA. CDR3 length: 13 residues. Trimming at V came to 1 base and at J to 14 bases, leaving 5 bases not matched to a gene. The CDR3 reads CASSLEVLAGVYF. The CDR3 bases are TGTGCCAGCAGCTTAGAAGTACTAGCGGGAGTGTATTTT.

This clonotype was detected only a few times. J is TRBJ2-7 and V is TRBV3-1, with 11 positions matching TRBD2. The CDR3 is made up of 16 amino acids. Germline trimming cut 1 base from V and 3 bases from J; bases unmatched to any gene: 5. From germline, CDR1 is LGHDT and CDR2 YNNKEL (reference sequence). The CDR3 region is CASSQGTSGFLYEQYF. The CDR3 coding sequence is TGTGCCAGCAGCCAAGGGACTAGCGGGTTTCTCTACGAGCAGTACTTC.

This clonotype showed up just a few times. The V and J genes are TRBV5-4 and TRBJ2-5, with D perhaps TRBD2 (5 bases). The V and J ends lost 0 bases and 0 bases respectively, with 9 bases between them. The CDR3 has 15 residues. Per the germline V gene, CDR1 is SGHNT and CDR2 is YYREEE (reference sequence). CDR3 protein: CASSLGAAYQETQYF. CDR3 nucleotides: TGTGCCAGCAGCTTGGGAGCGGCCTACCAAGAGACCCAGTACTTC.

DNA for the CDR3: TGTGCCAGCAGTTCCGATTCGGGGAGGATCGAGACCCAGTACTTC. Amino acids: CASSSDSGRIETQYF. The rearrangement uses TRBV5-4 and TRBJ2-5; the D gene is possibly TRBD2 (6 bases). V was cut by 5 bases and J by 5 bases, with 19 bases left in between. This CDR3 is 15 amino acids long. CDR1 is SGHNT and CDR2 is YYREEE in the germline V gene (reference sequence).

A few counts support this clonotype. The rearrangement uses TRBV11-2 and TRBJ2-1; weak D call: TRBD2 (6 bases). The CDR3 length is 15 residues. Trimming removed 3 bases at V and 2 bases at J, with 11 bases between. CDR1 SGHAT and CDR2 FQNNGV come from the germline V gene. The CDR3 sequence: CASSFSGETYNEQFF. The CDR3 bases are TGTGCCAGCAGCTTTTCGGGAGAGACCTACAATGAGCAGTTCTTC.

This clonotype was seen a few times. CDR3 DNA sequence: TGTGCCAGCAGTGCGGGGGCCGCTAACTATGGCTACACCTTC. Amino acids: CASSAGAANYGYTF. This chain links TRBV2 with TRBJ1-2, with D perhaps matching TRBD1 (6 bases). CDR1 SNHLY and CDR2 FYNNEI come from the germline V gene. V was shortened by 4 bases and J by 0 bases, with 9 bases between the two germline ends. The length of the CDR3 is 14 residues.

This clonotype was counted between two and nine times. The gene calls are TRBV5-4 and TRBJ1-1, with D possibly TRBD1 on 5 matching bases. V lost 0 bases to trimming and J lost 5 bases, with 17 bases between them. The CDR3 spans 16 residues. Germline V gene sequence: CDR1 SGHNT, CDR2 YYREEE (reference sequence). The CDR3 loop is CASSLADGALGTEAFF. The DNA for the CDR3 is TGTGCCAGCAGCTTGGCCGACGGGGCCTTGGGGACTGAAGCTTTCTTT.

This clonotype has just a few counts. The chain links TRBV19 to TRBJ2-7, with D tentatively TRBD1 or TRBD2 (6 bases each). There are 14 residues in the CDR3. Trimming pared 6 bases from V and 3 bases from J, leaving 15 bases between. The germline V gene has CDR1 LNHDA and CDR2 SQIVND (reference sequence). The CDR3 is CASSPGEGGYEQYF. The CDR3 coding sequence is TGTGCCAGTAGCCCGGGAGAGGGGGGCTACGAGCAGTACTTC.

V is TRBV2 and J is TRBJ2-2; TRBD1 might be the D (5 bases). This CDR3 contains 14 residues. Trimming took 4 bases from V and 0 from J, leaving 6 bases between them. CDR1 and CDR2 from the germline V gene are SNHLY and FYNNEI. CDR3 nucleotide sequence: TGTGCCAGCAGTGTACAGGCGAACACCGGGGAGCTGTTTTTT. Residues: CASSVQANTGELFF.

This clonotype was observed a few times. The chain combines TRBV5-1 with TRBJ1-1; 7 positions match TRBD1. The CDR3 contains 14 residues. In germline, CDR1 is SGHRS, CDR2 YFSETQ. The junction had 9 bases not matched to a gene; V was cut back by 8 bases and J by 2 bases. The CDR3 region is CASAAGTANTEAFF. The CDR3 DNA sequence: TGCGCCAGTGCTGCCGGGACAGCTAACACTGAAGCTTTCTTT.

The CDR3, as DNA: TGCAGTGCTAGAGGAGAAGGACAGGGAGTTTCCTATAATTCACCCCTCCACTTT. It encodes CSARGEGQGVSYNSPLHF. The chain couples TRBV20-1 to TRBJ1-6, with 8 positions matching TRBD1. Germline V CDR1 and CDR2: DFQATT, SNEGSKA (reference sequence). V shed 1 base and J 1 base; nucleotides not matched to a gene: 9. The CDR3 has 18 residues.

This chain uses TRBV18 with TRBJ1-1; TRBD1 might be the D (5 bases). The CDR3 is 15 amino acids. Trimming left V 6 bases short and J 1 base short, with 15 bases between. Germline assignment: CDR1 KGHSH and CDR2 LQKENI. In DNA, the CDR3 is TGTGCCAGCTCCCTCGGGGGGGTGACGAACACTGAAGCTTTCTTT. Protein: CASSLGGVTNTEAFF.

Worth noting for this clonotype: Germline and junction disagree at one end, which may indicate a read error. The J gene is TRBJ1-2, the V gene TRBV19; the D gene is possibly TRBD1 (5 bases). This CDR3 comprises 13 residues. From germline, CDR1 is LNHDA and CDR2 SQIVND (reference sequence). CDR3 sequence (DNA): TGTGCCAGTAGTCTAGAATCCAGGGTGAAGTACACCTTC. Protein sequence: CASSLESRVKYTF.

The chain joins TRBV27 to TRBJ2-7; D is perhaps TRBD1 or TRBD2 (6 bases each). Germline values: CDR1 MNHEY, CDR2 SMNVEV (reference sequence). V gave up 4 bases and J gave up 5 bases, with 15 bases separating them. This CDR3 spans 14 amino acids. For the CDR3, the DNA is TGTGCCAGCAGTTCAAGGACAGCGGGCGACGAGCAGTACTTC. Encoded protein: CASSSRTAGDEQYF.

There are a few counts of this clonotype. V usage is TRBV10-3 and J usage is TRBJ1-6; 9 bases agree with TRBD1. The ends lost 3 bases at V and 5 bases at J; junction bases unmatched: 2. Germline CDR1 is ENHRY and CDR2 is SYGVKD. This CDR3 comprises 15 residues. CDR3 sequence reads: CAISDRQGDNSPLHF. For the CDR3, the DNA is TGTGCCATCAGTGACCGACAGGGGGATAATTCACCCCTCCACTTT.

This clonotype was seen a handful of times. The V and J genes are TRBV4-3 and TRBJ2-4; 7 bases align to TRBD1. There are 15 residues in the CDR3. With V trimmed by 2 bases and J by 2 bases, 3 bases remained unmatched. Germline CDR1 is LGHNA and CDR2 is YSLEER. The CDR3 DNA sequence: TGCGCCAGCAGCCAAAACAGGGGTTCCAAAAACATTCAGTACTTC. It translates to CASSQNRGSKNIQYF.

The chain combines TRBV2 with TRBJ2-4; no clear D. The germline V and J ends were trimmed by 4 bases and 9 bases, with 7 bases remaining between them. The CDR3 runs to 11 residues. CDR1 is SNHLY, CDR2 FYNNEI, per germline. The CDR3 spells CASSGQTIQYF. The CDR3 DNA reads as TGTGCCAGCAGTGGACAAACCATTCAGTACTTC.

This clonotype came up many times. The gene calls are TRBV12-3 or TRBV12-4 and TRBJ1-2, with unresolved D. The V gene lost 4 bases and the J gene lost 4 bases, with 7 bases spanning the gap. CDR3 size: 12 residues. The CDR3 DNA reads TGTGCCAGCAGTTCGTACAGCTATGGCTACACCTTC. Protein: CASSSYSYGYTF.

Ten or more counts support this clonotype. The rearrangement links TRBV28 to TRBJ2-7; D perhaps matches TRBD2 (5 bases). V shed 4 bases and J shed 1 base, with 11 bases lying between them. CDR1 is MDHEN and CDR2 is SYDVKM in the germline V gene. CDR3 length: 14 residues. In DNA, the CDR3 is TGTGCCAGCAGTTCCCGACTAATTTCCTACGAGCAGTACTTC. This encodes CASSSRLISYEQYF.

Of note for this clonotype: The CDR3 ends on some other residue instead of the conserved phenylalanine or tryptophan, so this is likely a read error. The rearrangement uses TRBV11-2 and TRBJ2-5; TRBD1 matches 10 bases. From germline, CDR1 is SGHAT and CDR2 FQNNGV. V was pared by 5 bases and J by 4 bases, with 10 bases of the junction left unmatched. This CDR3 spans 16 amino acids. CDR3 bases: TGTGCCAGCAGCCGTCGACAGGGGGCGCGGGGAGAGACCCAGTACCTC. The encoded protein is CASSRRQGARGETQYL.